This TCR beta chain is drawn from a study of T cell repertoires in cytomegalovirus infection. The trim removed 1 base at V and 5 bases at J, leaving 4 bases unmatched. Germline CDR1 reads SGHRS; CDR2 reads YFSETQ. The CDR3 is 14 residues long. TCRdb independently ran MiXCR on the reads; one entry per CDR3 protein. The sample carries some 940,000 distinct CDR3 sequences, around 30% recorded once. A word on this clonotype: Its antigen remains unknown.

The sample here was cultured CD8+ T cells from PBMCs, taken from culture after CMV antigen stimulation. V gene TRBV5-1 combines with J gene TRBJ2-5; 8 bases fit TRBD2. This receptor was taken from a human donor in good health (CMV status not recorded). Some clones in this sample may be carry-over from other donors' samples. CDR3 sequence: CASSLSGLGETQYF. The CDR3 region has the DNA TGCGCCAGCAGCTTGTCGGGACTAGGGGAGACCCAGTACTTC.